This T cell receptor (beta chain) stems from a study of blood T cell repertoires in COVID-19. Sequenced by immunoSEQ multiplex PCR; TCRdb stores in-frame clones only, minus some. This sample has 200,000 to 300,000 clones, with around nine tenths found just once. Material for sequencing was peripheral blood. The TCR was taken from a man aged 25-45 years with active or convalescent COVID-19.

The CDR3 DNA sequence: TGTGCCAGCAGTTTAGTGGGTAGACCGGGACAGACCTACGAGCAGTACTTC. It is translated as CASSLVGRPGQTYEQYF. This chain uses TRBV27 with TRBJ2-7, with 7 bases fitting TRBD1. The V and J ends lost 2 bases and 2 bases, in that order; junction bases with no gene match: 12. CDR1 is MNHEY, CDR2 SMNVEV, per germline (reference sequence). CDR3 length: 17 amino acids.